These 30 T cell receptor beta chains were all obtained from the same sample, sequenced in a study of blood T cell repertoires in COVID-19. Using immunoSEQ multiplex PCR, the repertoire was profiled, and TCRdb retains in-frame clones only, with some absent. This sample carries about 140,000 clones, roughly 80% of them seen once, and the ten largest clones take roughly 8.9%. Sequencing was done on a sample of peripheral blood. The source is a woman aged 50 to 60 with active or convalescent COVID-19.

This chain uses TRBV19 with TRBJ2-5; 10 bases match TRBD2. Germline V gene lookup returns CDR1 LNHDA and CDR2 SQIVND (reference sequence). This CDR3 contains 15 residues. V lost 4 bases, J lost 9 bases, and 11 bases stayed unmatched. CDR3 DNA: TGTGCCAGTAGTAGGGGAAAGCTAGCGGGGGAGTCCCAGTACTTC. Protein: CASSRGKLAGESQYF.

A few counts support this clone. The chain has TRBV19 and TRBJ1-6; 9 positions agree with TRBD1. The trim removed 9 bases at V and 7 bases at J, leaving 4 bases unmatched. From germline, CDR1 is LNHDA and CDR2 SQIVND (reference sequence). The CDR3 covers 13 residues. CDR3 loop: CASGTGINSPLHF. The CDR3 DNA sequence: TGTGCCAGCGGGACAGGGATAAATTCACCCCTCCACTTT.

This clone is a singleton in its sample. The chain links TRBV5-1 to TRBJ2-3; TRBD2 agrees at 7 bases. This CDR3 has 14 residues. Germline CDR1 reads SGHRS; CDR2 reads YFSETQ. J was trimmed by 4 bases and V by 0 bases; bases with no gene match: 2. The CDR3 nucleotides are TGCGCCAGCAGCTTGGTCCGGGGGGCAGATACGCAGTATTTT. Protein: CASSLVRGADTQYF.

The chain couples TRBV18 to TRBJ1-3; 7 bases agree with TRBD1. Germline V CDR1 and CDR2: KGHSH, LQKENI. With V trimmed by 4 bases and J by 0 bases, 3 bases remained unmatched. This CDR3 has 15 residues. The CDR3: CASSLGTDSGNTIYF. DNA of the CDR3: TGTGCCAGCTCACTCGGGACAGACTCTGGAAACACCATATATTTT.

This clone came up once. The chain recombines TRBV28 with TRBJ1-2; D perhaps matches TRBD1 (6 bases). V was cut by 1 base and J by 4 bases, with 10 bases left in between. The CDR3 length is 14 residues. Germline CDR1 and CDR2: MDHEN and SYDVKM. CDR3 residues: CASSLLQGSYGYTF. CDR3 nucleotides: TGTGCCAGCAGTTTATTACAGGGAAGCTATGGCTACACCTTC.

This clone was found a few times. In nucleotides, the CDR3 is TGTGCCAGCAGCTCACCGGGACTAGGCACAGATACGCAGTATTTT. Translating gives CASSSPGLGTDTQYF. The chain carries TRBV5-4 and TRBJ2-3, with 8 bases identical to TRBD2. This CDR3 region has 15 residues. The V gene's germline CDR1 is SGHNT and CDR2 YYREEE (reference sequence). With 3 bases clipped from V and 1 base from J, the junction kept 4 bases outside the gene matches.

The chain couples TRBV11-1 to TRBJ2-5; 8 nucleotides agree with TRBD1. This CDR3 is 16 amino acids long. Looked up from germline, CDR1 is SGHAT and CDR2 is FQDESV (reference sequence). J gave up 1 base and V 4 bases, and 8 bases lay outside the gene matches. The CDR3 region is CASSSGGFRAQETQYF. The CDR3 coding sequence is TGTGCCAGCAGCTCAGGGGGCTTTCGGGCCCAAGAGACCCAGTACTTC.

CDR3 protein: CASSAPGQGTTGELFF. The DNA for the CDR3 is TGTGCCAGCAGCGCACCGGGACAGGGGACTACCGGGGAGCTGTTTTTT. This chain joins TRBV9 and TRBJ2-2, with 10 bases matching TRBD1. CDR3 length: 16 amino acids. J was trimmed by 5 bases and V by 3 bases; bases with no gene match: 7. In germline, CDR1 is SGDLS, CDR2 YYNGEE.

This chain joins TRBV5-4 and TRBJ1-1; 7 nucleotides agree with TRBD1. There are 14 residues in the CDR3. Germline V gene lookup returns CDR1 SGHNT and CDR2 YYREEE (reference sequence). Trimming took 3 bases from V and 1 from J; bases not matched to a gene: 3. CDR3 sequence: CASSSGQTNTEAFF. The CDR3 region has the DNA TGTGCCAGCAGCTCGGGACAGACGAACACTGAAGCTTTCTTT.

The gene calls are TRBV7-9 and TRBJ2-1; TRBD2 is a possible D gene (5 bases). The CDR3 loop spans 15 amino acids. Germline values: CDR1 SEHNR, CDR2 FQNEAQ (reference sequence). V shed 3 bases and J shed 1 base, with 10 bases lying between them. The CDR3 sequence: CASSFRRASYNEQFF. The CDR3 bases are TGTGCCAGCAGCTTTAGGCGGGCTTCCTACAATGAGCAGTTCTTC.

The rearrangement uses TRBV5-6 and TRBJ2-3; TRBD2 agrees at 8 bases. V lost 3 bases and J lost 7; bases outside the gene matches: 1. Germline CDR1 and CDR2: SGHDT and YYEEEE. CDR3 length: 12 amino acids. For the CDR3, the DNA is TGTGCCAGCAGCTGGACTAGCAATACGCAGTATTTT. This sequence encodes CASSWTSNTQYF.

This chain joins TRBV4-2 and TRBJ2-7, with 9 bases aligning to TRBD1. Germline V gives CDR1 LGHNA, CDR2 YNFKEQ. The V and J ends lost 0 bases and 4 bases, in that order; junction bases with no gene match: 7. The CDR3 has 16 amino acids. CDR3 nucleotides: TGTGCCAGCAGCCAAGAAGTACAGGGGGCCGGATACGAGCAGTACTTC. Translation gives CASSQEVQGAGYEQYF.

The CDR3 DNA sequence: TGTGCCAGGGAGACGGTGAACACTGAAGCTTTCTTT. This translates into CARETVNTEAFF. This chain uses TRBV27 with TRBJ1-1; D is ambiguous. V dropped 9 bases and J dropped 0 bases, with 8 bases sitting between them. Germline assignment: CDR1 MNHEY and CDR2 SMNVEV (reference sequence). CDR3 length: 12 amino acids.

The chain is built from TRBV4-3 and TRBJ2-1, with D perhaps TRBD1 (5 bases). This CDR3 has 17 residues. V was clipped by 0 bases and J by 0 bases, with 12 bases between them. Germline CDR1 reads LGHNA; CDR2 reads YSLEER. CDR3 in DNA: TGCGCCAGCAGCCAAGAAAGACAGACGAGCTCCTACAATGAGCAGTTCTTC. It translates to CASSQERQTSSYNEQFF.

This chain uses TRBV7-9 with TRBJ1-4, with TRBD1 matching over 9 bases. The CDR3 length is 14 residues. The germline gives CDR1 SEHNR, CDR2 FQNEAQ (reference sequence). V lost 5 bases, J lost 8 bases, and 6 bases stayed unmatched. The CDR3 DNA is TGTGCCAGCAGCGTGGACAGGGGAAACGAAAAACTGTTTTTT. Translating it yields CASSVDRGNEKLFF.

The V call is TRBV2, the J call TRBJ2-5; 8 bases line up with TRBD2. Germline trimming cut 8 bases from V and 7 bases from J; bases unmatched to any gene: 12. Looked up from germline, CDR1 is SNHLY and CDR2 is FYNNEI. CDR3 length equals 14 residues. CDR3 loop: CASGSGLRGGTQYF. CDR3 nucleotides: TGTGCCAGCGGGTCGGGACTCCGGGGGGGGACCCAGTACTTC.

The J gene is TRBJ1-3, the V gene TRBV19, with D possibly TRBD1 on 6 matching bases. The germline gives CDR1 LNHDA, CDR2 SQIVND (reference sequence). V was clipped by 3 bases and J by 0 bases, with 9 bases between them. The CDR3 loop spans 15 amino acids. The CDR3 bases are TGTGCCAGTAGTATCACAGGGATCTCTGGAAACACCATATATTTT. This translates into CASSITGISGNTIYF.

The V gene is TRBV20-1, the J gene TRBJ2-7; 8 bases are shared with TRBD1. With 6 bases clipped from V and 6 bases from J, the junction kept 4 bases outside the gene matches. CDR3 size: 11 residues. The germline gives CDR1 DFQATT, CDR2 SNEGSKA (reference sequence). The CDR3 protein is CSAETGVEQYF. The DNA of the CDR3 is TGCAGTGCAGAGACAGGGGTCGAGCAGTACTTC.

This clone was counted only a few times. V usage is TRBV15 and J usage is TRBJ1-2; 8 bases are a match to TRBD1. The V segment lost 5 bases and the J segment 4 bases; nucleotides outside the gene matches: 6. Looked up from germline, CDR1 is LNHNV and CDR2 is YYDKDF (reference sequence). The CDR3 runs 14 residues. The CDR3 here is CATSSQGAGYGYTF. The DNA for the CDR3 is TGTGCCACCAGCTCTCAGGGGGCTGGCTATGGCTACACCTTC.

The V call is TRBV7-2, the J call TRBJ1-1, with 8 nucleotides matching TRBD1. The CDR3 is 14 residues long. CDR1 and CDR2 from the germline V gene are SGHTA and FQGNSA. Losses at the gene ends were 5 bases for V and 0 bases for J; bases not matched to a gene: 2. The CDR3 DNA is TGTGCCAGCAGCGACAGGGGAGTGAACACTGAAGCTTTCTTT. It codes for CASSDRGVNTEAFF.

The chain is built from TRBV7-8 and TRBJ1-2, with 7 bases lining up with TRBD1. The CDR3 spans 15 residues. Germline loops: CDR1 SGHVS, CDR2 FQNEAQ. The J segment lost 0 bases and the V segment lost 3 bases, leaving 4 bases of the junction unmatched. The CDR3 nucleotides are TGTGCCAGCAGCTTCGGGACAGCCTCTAACTATGGCTACACCTTC. Its translation: CASSFGTASNYGYTF.

This clone turned up a few times. The chain carries TRBV7-2 and TRBJ2-5, with 7 bases that match TRBD1. Losses at the gene ends were 4 bases for V and 3 bases for J; bases not matched to a gene: 8. Per the germline V gene, CDR1 is SGHTA and CDR2 is FQGNSA. This CDR3 is 15 amino acids long. CDR3: CASSWGTVRKETQYF. The CDR3 DNA is TGTGCCAGCAGCTGGGGGACAGTGCGTAAAGAGACCCAGTACTTC. The whole variable domain, filled in from reference TRBV7-2 and TRBJ2-5, reads GAGVSQSPSNKVTEKGKDVELRCDPISGHTALYWYRQSLGQGLEFLIYFQGNSAPDKSGLPSDRFSAERTGGSVSTLTIQRTQQEDSAVYLCASSWGTVRKETQYFGPGTRLLVL.

The CDR3 coding sequence is TGTGCCAGTAGAGATAGCGGGAGGGCCCCATTTAGAGAGATAAGTGAGCAGTTCTTC. This encodes CASRDSGRAPFREISEQFF. The V call is TRBV19, the J call TRBJ2-1, with TRBD2 matching over 11 bases. The trim removed 6 bases at V and 9 bases at J, leaving 22 bases unmatched. Per germline, CDR1 LNHDA and CDR2 SQIVND (reference sequence). This CDR3 is 19 amino acids long.

This clone was seen just once. The V gene is TRBV7-2, the J gene TRBJ1-1; weak D call: TRBD1 (5 bases). CDR1 is SGHTA, CDR2 FQGNSA, per germline. The CDR3 runs 14 residues. Trimming shortened V by 5 bases and J by 11 bases, and 21 bases separated the two germline ends. The DNA for the CDR3 is TGTGCCAGCAGCCCCCTGGGGGGGGGTCAAGGGGCTTTCTTT. The encoded protein is CASSPLGGGQGAFF.

This chain uses TRBV30 with TRBJ1-2, with D perhaps TRBD1 (5 bases). In germline, CDR1 is GTSNPN, CDR2 SVGIG (reference sequence). The CDR3 has 14 residues. Trimming shortened V by 3 bases and J by 6 bases, and 17 bases separated the two germline ends. The CDR3 DNA sequence: TGTGCCTGGAGCCGCCCCCCGGGGGATAATGGCTACACCTTC. Its translation is CAWSRPPGDNGYTF.

The chain recombines TRBV2 with TRBJ1-2, with D uncertain. With 1 base removed from V and 3 bases from J, the gap between germline ends came to 6 bases. Germline V gene data show CDR1 as SNHLY and CDR2 as FYNNEI. The CDR3 covers 13 residues. The CDR3 nucleotides are TGTGCCAGCAGTGAAGGAGGGTACTATGGCTACACCTTC. Amino acids: CASSEGGYYGYTF.

The chain has TRBV7-6 and TRBJ2-2; D not resolved. CDR3 length equals 16 residues. Trimming left V 5 bases short and J 2 bases short, with 15 bases between. Germline CDR1 SGHVS, CDR2 FNYEAQ. CDR3 DNA: TGTGCCAGCAGCCCTTACCCACCACAAAACACCGGGGAGCTGTTTTTT. It codes for CASSPYPPQNTGELFF.

This clone was recorded at least ten times. The rearrangement links TRBV28 to TRBJ1-4; 11 nucleotides line up with TRBD1. The germline gives CDR1 MDHEN, CDR2 SYDVKM. This CDR3 has 14 amino acids. The junction had 1 base not matched to a gene; V was cut back by 2 bases and J by 8 bases. CDR3 in amino acids: CASSLGQGAEKLFF. CDR3 sequence (DNA): TGTGCCAGCAGTTTAGGACAGGGGGCGGAAAAACTGTTTTTT.

The chain recombines TRBV6-6 with TRBJ2-7; 7 nucleotides align to TRBD1. Trimming took 2 bases from V and 3 from J; bases not matched to a gene: 4. The CDR3 extends over 14 amino acids. CDR1 is MNHNY and CDR2 is SVGAGI in the germline V gene (reference sequence). DNA for the CDR3: TGTGCCAGCAGTTACCTGGGACAGAACTACGAGCAGTACTTC. Encoded protein: CASSYLGQNYEQYF.

The chain joins TRBV30 to TRBJ1-2; TRBD1 matches at 10 bases. J lost 5 bases, V lost 3 bases, and 6 bases had no gene match. This CDR3 region has 14 residues. Germline CDR1 GTSNPN, CDR2 SVGIG (reference sequence). The CDR3: CAWSRDRGGYGYTF. The CDR3 nucleotides read TGTGCCTGGAGCCGGGACAGGGGCGGGTATGGCTACACCTTC. Together with reference TRBV30 and TRBJ1-2, the CDR3 gives the full variable domain: SQTIHQWPATLVQPVGSPLSLECTVEGTSNPNLYWYRQAAGRGLQLLFYSVGIGQISSEVPQNLSASRPQDRQFILSSKKLLLSDSGFYLCAWSRDRGGYGYTFGSGTRLTVV.